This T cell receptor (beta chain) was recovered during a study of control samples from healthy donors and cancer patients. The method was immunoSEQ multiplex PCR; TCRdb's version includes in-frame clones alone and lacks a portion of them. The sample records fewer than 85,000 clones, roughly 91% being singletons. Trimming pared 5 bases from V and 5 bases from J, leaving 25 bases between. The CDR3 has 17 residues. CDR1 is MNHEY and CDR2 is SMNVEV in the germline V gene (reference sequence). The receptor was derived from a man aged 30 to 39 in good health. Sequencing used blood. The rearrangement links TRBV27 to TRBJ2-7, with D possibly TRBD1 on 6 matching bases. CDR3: CASSRTLRQAGGNEQYF. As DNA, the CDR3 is TGTGCCAGCAGTCGTACCCTAAGACAGGCGGGTGGGAACGAGCAGTACTTC.